A single sample is the source of the 19 T cell receptor beta chains below, sequenced in a study of cytomegalovirus exposure and HLA in healthy donors (dated by TCRdb to about 2017). The library was built by means of the immunoSEQ multiplex PCR assay. The multiplex PCR relied on a mix of 60 forward primers for TCR Vbeta segments and 13 reverse primers for TCR Jbeta segments. Drawn from immuneACCESS, this table holds only the in-frame rearrangements with V and J called that TCRdb kept. Clones are partly lost; checked studies trace under half to an unresolved V gene and leave the rest unexplained. For this sample the table gives 140,000 to 150,000 clones, of which about four fifths were detected only once. The top ten clones comprise around 4.5% of the sample. The sequenced material came from PBMCs. These receptors were obtained from a woman aged 40 to 49 in good health and CMV-seropositive.

This chain uses TRBV7-2 with TRBJ2-2, with D uncertain. The V end lost 4 bases, the J end lost 3 bases, and 9 bases lay between the germline ends. The CDR3 contains 14 residues. Per germline, CDR1 SGHTA and CDR2 FQGNSA. The CDR3 is CASSYTTYTGELFF. CDR3 nucleotide sequence: TGTGCCAGCAGCTATACCACTTACACCGGGGAGCTGTTTTTT.

The CDR3 loop is CASSLSIGTGRMNTEAFF. The CDR3 bases are TGTGCCAGCAGTTTATCGATCGGGACAGGGCGAATGAACACTGAAGCTTTCTTT. The V gene is TRBV27, the J gene TRBJ1-1; 9 positions agree with TRBD1. CDR1 is MNHEY and CDR2 is SMNVEV in the germline V gene (reference sequence). This CDR3 region has 18 residues. Trimming cost V 0 bases and J 0 bases; bases outside gene matches: 8.

The J gene is TRBJ2-7, the V gene TRBV5-6, with 10 bases identical to TRBD1. V dropped 0 bases and J dropped 1; count of bases not matched to a gene: 13. The germline CDR1 and CDR2 sequences are SGHDT and YYEEEE. CDR3 length equals 19 residues. CDR3 in DNA: TGTGCCAGCAGCTTGGGGGGTAAGGGACAGGGGTCTTTTTCCTACGAGCAGTACTTC. It yields the protein CASSLGGKGQGSFSYEQYF.

This chain links TRBV2 with TRBJ2-2; 12 bases line up with TRBD2. The CDR3 runs to 17 residues. Germline V CDR1 and CDR2: SNHLY, FYNNEI. The V segment lost 8 bases and the J segment 6 bases; nucleotides outside the gene matches: 13. The CDR3 coding sequence is TGTGCCAGCGGAAAGCTAGCGGGGGGGCCTACCTCCGGGGAGCTGTTTTTT. Its translation: CASGKLAGGPTSGELFF.

In this sample, this clone turned up once. In DNA form, the CDR3 reads TGTGCCAGCAGCCGAACGGGACTAGCGGGAGATACGCAGTATTTT. It yields the protein CASSRTGLAGDTQYF. The chain couples TRBV5-4 to TRBJ2-3; 12 bases are shared with TRBD2. This CDR3 is 15 amino acids long. Looked up from germline, CDR1 is SGHNT and CDR2 is YYREEE (reference sequence). V trimming: 4 bases; J trimming: 5 bases; junction bases outside the gene matches: 5.

A single count supports this clone. The CDR3 protein is CASSPQLVYQETQYF. CDR3 nucleotide sequence: TGTGCCAGCAGCCCCCAACTAGTGTACCAAGAGACCCAGTACTTC. This chain uses TRBV7-2 with TRBJ2-5, with D possibly being TRBD2 (5 bases). Trimming pared 5 bases from V and 0 bases from J, leaving 13 bases between. CDR3 size: 15 residues. The germline gives CDR1 SGHTA, CDR2 FQGNSA.

The rearrangement links TRBV16 to TRBJ2-7, with 8 bases identical to TRBD1. This CDR3 has 15 amino acids. Trimming cost V 4 bases and J 4 bases; bases outside gene matches: 9. Germline V lookup: CDR1 KGHSY, CDR2 FQNENV. The CDR3 spells CASSPLGQGAYEQYF. DNA for the CDR3: TGTGCCAGCAGCCCTTTGGGGCAGGGGGCGTACGAGCAGTACTTC.

The chain employs TRBV4-3 and TRBJ2-2; 8 bases fit TRBD2. The length of the CDR3 is 16 residues. V shed 3 bases and J 0 bases; nucleotides not matched to a gene: 3. CDR1 is LGHNA, CDR2 YSLEER, per germline. CDR3 region: CASSHAAGANTGELFF. In DNA form, the CDR3 reads TGCGCCAGCAGCCACGCAGCGGGGGCGAACACCGGGGAGCTGTTTTTT.

V gene TRBV5-1 combines with J gene TRBJ2-3; 7 bases align to TRBD2. Germline CDR1 and CDR2: SGHRS and YFSETQ. The junction had 17 bases not matched to a gene; V was cut back by 3 bases and J by 4 bases. The length of the CDR3 is 18 residues. The CDR3 region is CASSSSSFRTSWPDTQYF. The DNA of the CDR3 is TGCGCCAGCAGCTCCTCCTCATTTAGGACTAGTTGGCCAGATACGCAGTATTTT. The variable domain in full, completed from reference TRBV5-1 and TRBJ2-3, reads KAGVTQTPRYLIKTRGQQVTLSCSPISGHRSVSWYQQTPGQGLQFLFEYFSETQRNKGNFPGRFSGRQFSNSRSEMNVSTLELGDSALYLCASSSSSFRTSWPDTQYFGPGTRLTVL.

The chain joins TRBV27 to TRBJ2-4, with D unresolved. Germline V gives CDR1 MNHEY, CDR2 SMNVEV (reference sequence). CDR3 length equals 14 residues. Trimming stripped 6 bases from V and 1 base from J, with 10 bases between. This chain's CDR3 is CASSYKSAKNIQYF. CDR3 DNA sequence: TGTGCCAGCAGCTATAAGTCTGCCAAAAACATTCAGTACTTC.

V usage is TRBV4-3 and J usage is TRBJ1-1, with 7 positions matching TRBD1. CDR1 and CDR2 from the germline V gene are LGHNA and YSLEER. The junction had 8 bases not matched to a gene; V was cut back by 0 bases and J by 10 bases. This CDR3 spans 14 amino acids. The CDR3 is CASSQDQRGPVAFF. In DNA form, the CDR3 reads TGCGCCAGCAGCCAAGATCAGAGGGGGCCTGTAGCTTTCTTT.

This rearrangement joins TRBV28 to TRBJ1-5, with 7 bases identical to TRBD1. J lost 2 bases, V lost 2 bases, and 0 bases had no gene match. The CDR3 has 14 amino acids. Germline values: CDR1 MDHEN, CDR2 SYDVKM. CDR3 sequence (DNA): TGTGCCAGCAGTTTAGGACAGGGCAATCAGCCCCAGCATTTT. It encodes CASSLGQGNQPQHF.

The chain uses TRBV28 and TRBJ1-5; TRBD1 is a possible D gene (6 bases). CDR3 length: 16 residues. CDR1 is MDHEN, CDR2 SYDVKM, per germline. The V end was cut by 3 bases, the J end by 0 bases, with 12 bases between. CDR3 protein: CASSLIGTPSNQPQHF. DNA for the CDR3: TGTGCCAGCAGTTTGATTGGGACACCTAGCAATCAGCCCCAGCATTTT.

The chain joins TRBV30 to TRBJ2-7; 10 bases fit TRBD1. V lost 8 bases to trimming and J lost 7 bases; unmatched junction nucleotides: 14. CDR3 size: 14 residues. Germline V gives CDR1 GTSNPN, CDR2 SVGIG (reference sequence). CDR3 loop: CARRSGQGFQEQYF. CDR3 nucleotide sequence: TGTGCCCGCAGGTCGGGACAGGGGTTTCAAGAGCAGTACTTC.

Concerning this clone itself: The sample carries other DNA sequences with the same CDR3. V gene TRBV14 combines with J gene TRBJ1-2, with D possibly TRBD1 on 6 matching bases. Germline assignment: CDR1 SGHDN and CDR2 FVKESK. This CDR3 comprises 15 residues. Trimming stripped 1 base from V and 2 bases from J, with 11 bases between. CDR3 residues: CASSQAPDRNYGYTF. Written as DNA, the CDR3 is TGTGCCAGCAGCCAAGCCCCGGACAGAAACTATGGCTACACCTTC.

The V and J genes are TRBV9 and TRBJ2-3, with D perhaps matching TRBD2 (7 bases). The germline gives CDR1 SGDLS, CDR2 YYNGEE. There are 15 residues in the CDR3. The ends were cut back, 0 bases at V and 4 bases at J, with 12 bases in the middle. The CDR3 DNA sequence: TGTGCCAGCAGCGTAGATGGGGGGGCAGCAGATACGCAGTATTTT. Protein sequence: CASSVDGGAADTQYF.

This clone was counted a few times. The rearrangement links TRBV6-4 to TRBJ2-3; D is perhaps TRBD2 (6 bases). The V gene's germline CDR1 is MRHNA and CDR2 SNTAGT. V lost 3 bases and J lost 1, with 14 bases in between. This CDR3 region has 16 residues. The CDR3 DNA is TGTGCCAGCAGTGATTCGGAGGGGACTGGCACAGATACGCAGTATTTT. It yields the protein CASSDSEGTGTDTQYF.

The chain recombines TRBV2 with TRBJ1-5; TRBD1 agrees at 8 bases. The length of the CDR3 is 15 residues. The V gene end was trimmed by 5 bases and the J gene end by 0 bases; junction bases not matched to a gene: 3. In germline, CDR1 is SNHLY, CDR2 FYNNEI. As DNA, the CDR3 is TGTGCCAGCAGTCAGGACAGGGCTAGCAATCAGCCCCAGCATTTT. Translation: CASSQDRASNQPQHF. Using reference TRBV2 and TRBJ1-5 for the parts outside the CDR3, the full variable domain is EPEVTQTPSHQVTQMGQEVILRCVPISNHLYFYWYRQILGQKVEFLVSFYNNEISEKSEIFDDQFSVERPDGSNFTLKIRSTKLEDSAMYFCASSQDRASNQPQHFGDGTRLSIL.

This chain joins TRBV19 and TRBJ2-2, with a weak D call TRBD1 (6 bases). The length of the CDR3 is 15 residues. Trimming removed 6 bases from V and 0 bases from J, with 11 bases in between. Germline V CDR1 and CDR2: LNHDA, SQIVND (reference sequence). In DNA form, the CDR3 reads TGTGCCAGTAGGACAGGCCCTACGAACACCGGGGAGCTGTTTTTT. It translates to CASRTGPTNTGELFF.